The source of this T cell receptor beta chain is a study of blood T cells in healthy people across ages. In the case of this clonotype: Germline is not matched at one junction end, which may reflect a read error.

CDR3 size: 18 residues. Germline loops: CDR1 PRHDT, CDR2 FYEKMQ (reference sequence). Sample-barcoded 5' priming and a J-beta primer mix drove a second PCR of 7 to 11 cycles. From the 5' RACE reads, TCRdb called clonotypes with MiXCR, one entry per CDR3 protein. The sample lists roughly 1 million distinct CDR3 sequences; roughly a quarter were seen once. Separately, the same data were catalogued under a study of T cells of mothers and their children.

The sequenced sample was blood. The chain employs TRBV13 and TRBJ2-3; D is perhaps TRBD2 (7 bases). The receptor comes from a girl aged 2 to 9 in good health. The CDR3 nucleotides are TGTGCCAGCAGCCTAGGGGGGGAGAGACTGGAGGGGGCAGATACGCAGTATTTT. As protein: CASSLGGERLEGADTQYF.